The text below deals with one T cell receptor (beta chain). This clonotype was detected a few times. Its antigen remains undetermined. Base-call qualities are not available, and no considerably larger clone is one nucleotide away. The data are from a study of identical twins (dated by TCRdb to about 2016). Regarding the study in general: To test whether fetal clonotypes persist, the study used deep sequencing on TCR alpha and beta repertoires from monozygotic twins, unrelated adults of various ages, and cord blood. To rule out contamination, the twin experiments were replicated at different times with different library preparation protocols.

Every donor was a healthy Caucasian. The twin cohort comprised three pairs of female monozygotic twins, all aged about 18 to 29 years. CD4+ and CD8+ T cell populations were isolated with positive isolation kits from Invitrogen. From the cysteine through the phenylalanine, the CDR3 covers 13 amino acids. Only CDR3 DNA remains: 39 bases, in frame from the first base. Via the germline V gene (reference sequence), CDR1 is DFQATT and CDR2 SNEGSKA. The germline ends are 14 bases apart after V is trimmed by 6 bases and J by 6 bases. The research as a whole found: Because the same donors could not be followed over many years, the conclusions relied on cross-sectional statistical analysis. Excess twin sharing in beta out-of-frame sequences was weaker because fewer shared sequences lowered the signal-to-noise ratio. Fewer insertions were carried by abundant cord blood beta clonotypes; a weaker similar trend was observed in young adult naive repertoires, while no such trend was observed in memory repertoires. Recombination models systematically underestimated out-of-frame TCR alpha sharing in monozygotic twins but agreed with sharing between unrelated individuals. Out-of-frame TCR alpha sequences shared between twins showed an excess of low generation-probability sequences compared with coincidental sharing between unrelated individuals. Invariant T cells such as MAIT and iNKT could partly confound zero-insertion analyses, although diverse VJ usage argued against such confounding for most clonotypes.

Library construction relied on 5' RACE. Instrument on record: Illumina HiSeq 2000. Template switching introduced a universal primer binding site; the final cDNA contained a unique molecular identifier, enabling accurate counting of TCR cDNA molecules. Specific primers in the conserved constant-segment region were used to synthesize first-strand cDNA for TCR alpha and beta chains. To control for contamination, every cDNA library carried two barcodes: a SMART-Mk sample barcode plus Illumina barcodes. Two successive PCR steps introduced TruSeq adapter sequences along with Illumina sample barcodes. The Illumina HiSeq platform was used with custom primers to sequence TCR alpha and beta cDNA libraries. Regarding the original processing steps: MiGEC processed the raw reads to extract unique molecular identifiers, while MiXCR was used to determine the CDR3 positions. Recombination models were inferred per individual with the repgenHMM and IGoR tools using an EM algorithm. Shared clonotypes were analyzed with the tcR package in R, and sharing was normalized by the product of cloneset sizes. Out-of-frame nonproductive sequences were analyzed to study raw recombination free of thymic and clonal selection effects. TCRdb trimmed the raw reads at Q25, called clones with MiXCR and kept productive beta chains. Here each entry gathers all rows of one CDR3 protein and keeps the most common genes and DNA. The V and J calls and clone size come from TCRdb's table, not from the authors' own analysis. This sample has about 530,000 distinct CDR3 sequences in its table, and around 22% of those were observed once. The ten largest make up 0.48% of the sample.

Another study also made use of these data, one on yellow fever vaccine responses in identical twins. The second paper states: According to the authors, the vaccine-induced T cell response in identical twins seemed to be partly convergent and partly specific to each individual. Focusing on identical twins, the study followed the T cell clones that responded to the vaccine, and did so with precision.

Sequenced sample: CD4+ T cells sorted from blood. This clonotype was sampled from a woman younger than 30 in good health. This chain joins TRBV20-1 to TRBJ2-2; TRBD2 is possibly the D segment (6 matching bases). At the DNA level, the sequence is TGCAGTGCCAGGCCGTCGGGGGCCGGGGAGCTGTTTTTT. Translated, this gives CSARPSGAGELFF.